Below, 3 T cell receptor beta chains from the same sample are listed, as sequenced in a study of T cell responses to AZD1222 COVID-19 vaccine. Profiling relied on immunoSEQ multiplex PCR, and the TCRdb table lists in-frame clones only, not all of them. This sample has around 100,000 clones; 87% occur once, and the top ten carry 2.5% to 3%. The material was peripheral blood, obtained on day 0 of AZD1222 vaccination. These receptors were obtained from an adult in good health.

This clone was seen a single time. The J gene is TRBJ2-3, the V gene TRBV24-1; no definite D call. Trimming removed 2 bases from V and 0 bases from J, with 8 bases in between. CDR1 and CDR2 from the germline V gene are KGHDR and SFDVKD. The length of the CDR3 is 15 residues. DNA of the CDR3: TGTGCCACCAGTGATTCCAGCCCGAGCACAGATACGCAGTATTTT. Translated: CATSDSSPSTDTQYF.

This clone occurred a few times. The chain couples TRBV19 to TRBJ1-5, with 9 bases fitting TRBD1. The V and J ends lost 3 bases and 3 bases, in that order; junction bases with no gene match: 15. Germline loops: CDR1 LNHDA, CDR2 SQIVND (reference sequence). The CDR3 has 19 residues. The CDR3 loop is CASSIRRGQGRGDNQPQHF. DNA of the CDR3: TGTGCCAGTAGTATCCGCCGGGGACAGGGAAGAGGGGACAATCAGCCCCAGCATTTT.

The chain links TRBV9 to TRBJ1-2, with D tentatively TRBD1 (6 bases). This CDR3 contains 14 residues. Trimming removed 3 bases at V and 2 bases at J, with 11 bases between. The germline gives CDR1 SGDLS, CDR2 YYNGEE. As DNA, the CDR3 is TGTGCCAGCAGCGAAGGGGGAATAAACTATGGCTACACCTTC. This translates into CASSEGGINYGYTF.